This T cell receptor (beta chain) was recovered during a study of PD-1 blockade in mismatch repair-deficient tumors. TCRdb's table, derived via immunoSEQ multiplex PCR, lists solely in-frame clones and lacks some. Here the sample spans approximately 120,000 clones, approximately 86% being singletons. CDR1 is SEHNR, CDR2 FQNEAQ, per germline (reference sequence). Trimming pared 3 bases from V and 8 bases from J, leaving 10 bases between. The CDR3 extends over 13 amino acids. The TCR sequence derives from an adult with mismatch repair-deficient cancer. The chain carries TRBV7-9 and TRBJ2-2; D might be TRBD2 (6 bases). The starting material was peripheral blood, obtained 44 weeks after starting pembrolizumab. Written as DNA, the CDR3 is TGTGCCAGCAGCTTTTCGGCGGGGGGGGAGCTGTTTTTT. Translating gives CASSFSAGGELFF.